The T cell receptor (beta chain) described here comes from a study of T-cell reconstitution after alpha-beta-depleted transplantation in children. This clonotype turned up a few times. V lost 8 bases to trimming and J lost 0 bases, with 11 bases between them. This CDR3 region has 13 residues. Germline assignment: CDR1 SQVTM and CDR2 ANQGSEA. The TCRbeta library incorporated unique molecular identifiers. TCRdb reprocessed the PCR reads with MiXCR, giving one entry per CDR3 protein. The profile shows about 130,000 distinct CDR3 sequences, roughly 9% of them singletons. Sample: PBMCs, mostly from graft donor cells, taken 180 days after TCRalphabeta/CD19-depleted stem cell transplant. This receptor was obtained from a girl under two years old who had a stem cell transplant for combined immunodeficiency, so the T cells may come from the graft donor. The chain has TRBV29-1 and TRBJ2-1; D unresolved. For the CDR3, the DNA is TGCAGCCTTGTACAGAGCTCCTACAATGAGCAGTTCTTC. Its translation: CSLVQSSYNEQFF.